These 23 T cell receptor beta chains were sequenced from one sample in a study of cytomegalovirus exposure and HLA in healthy donors. With 60 Vbeta and 13 Jbeta primers, the PCR was carried out. Method: immunoSEQ multiplex PCR; TCRdb's copy keeps in-frame clones and lacks some. The sample includes 120,000 or so clones, roughly 85% of them seen just once. Sequencing was done on a sample of PBMCs. The receptor source for this set is a man aged 18 to 35 in good health and CMV-seropositive.

This clone was counted between two and nine times. The chain is built from TRBV19 and TRBJ2-5; no firm D call. Germline values: CDR1 LNHDA, CDR2 SQIVND (reference sequence). Trimming removed 1 base at V and 4 bases at J, with 10 bases between. This CDR3 has 14 residues. The CDR3 spells CASSIGASAETQYF. The CDR3 bases are TGTGCCAGTAGTATAGGAGCTAGTGCAGAGACCCAGTACTTC. Complete variable domain (other parts from reference TRBV19 and TRBJ2-5): DGGITQSPKYLFRKEGQNVTLSCEQNLNHDAMYWYRQDPGQGLRLIYYSQIVNDFQKGDIAEGYSVSREKKESFPLTVTSAQKNPTAFYLCASSIGASAETQYFGPGTRLLVL.

The chain couples TRBV6-5 to TRBJ2-7; 9 bases align to TRBD1. This CDR3 is built from 14 residues. Germline CDR1 MNHEY, CDR2 SVGAGI. V lost 4 bases to trimming and J lost 2 bases; unmatched junction nucleotides: 3. The CDR3 reads CASSWGQGPYEQYF. The CDR3 region has the DNA TGTGCCAGCAGTTGGGGACAGGGACCCTACGAGCAGTACTTC.

In its sample, this clone was seen once. The gene calls are TRBV5-1 and TRBJ2-3, with D tentatively TRBD1 (6 bases). This CDR3 has 15 residues. From germline, CDR1 is SGHRS and CDR2 YFSETQ. V lost 0 bases and J 4 bases, leaving 12 bases between the germline ends. The DNA of the CDR3 is TGCGCCAGCAGCTTGGGTGGCAGGGGTGCAGATACGCAGTATTTT. This codes for CASSLGGRGADTQYF. Variable domain in full (rest from reference TRBV5-1 and TRBJ2-3): KAGVTQTPRYLIKTRGQQVTLSCSPISGHRSVSWYQQTPGQGLQFLFEYFSETQRNKGNFPGRFSGRQFSNSRSEMNVSTLELGDSALYLCASSLGGRGADTQYFGPGTRLTVL.

There are a few counts of this clone. The rearrangement links TRBV5-5 to TRBJ2-2; D is perhaps TRBD1 (5 bases). This CDR3 comprises 15 residues. V was trimmed by 4 bases and J by 2 bases, leaving 12 bases between them. CDR1 and CDR2 (germline): SGHKS, YYEKEE (reference sequence). CDR3 nucleotide sequence: TGTGCCAGCAGCCTAATGGACACAAACACCGGGGAGCTGTTTTTT. This translates into CASSLMDTNTGELFF.

This chain links TRBV4-2 with TRBJ1-4, with D possibly matching TRBD1 (5 bases). The CDR3 contains 18 residues. Germline V gives CDR1 LGHNA, CDR2 YNFKEQ. V was pared by 1 base and J by 1 base, with 16 bases between. The CDR3 DNA sequence: TGTGCCAGCAGCCAAGTGGCTTTCTCCGGGGGAACTAATGAAAAACTGTTTTTT. Protein: CASSQVAFSGGTNEKLFF.

The chain is built from TRBV10-3 and TRBJ1-2; tentative D call: TRBD1 (5 bases). Germline CDR1 and CDR2: ENHRY and SYGVKD. V lost 6 bases and J lost 12, with 20 bases in between. This CDR3 comprises 13 residues. The CDR3 loop reads CAIRKDSPGVDTF. The CDR3 bases are TGTGCCATCAGGAAAGACAGTCCCGGAGTCGACACCTTC.

This clone has only one observation. V gene TRBV10-3 combines with J gene TRBJ2-1; D gene uncertain. Trimming stripped 3 bases from V and 4 bases from J, with 4 bases between. Per the germline V gene, CDR1 is ENHRY and CDR2 is SYGVKD. This CDR3 region has 12 residues. In DNA form, the CDR3 reads TGTGCCATCAGTGACGAGTACAATGAGCAGTTCTTC. The encoded protein is CAISDEYNEQFF.

The rearrangement links TRBV7-9 to TRBJ2-1, with D maybe TRBD1 (6 bases). V was cut by 10 bases and J by 3 bases, with 16 bases left in between. CDR1 and CDR2 (germline): SEHNR, FQNEAQ (reference sequence). The CDR3 has 14 residues. The CDR3 sequence is CAINRDPGYNEQFF. The CDR3 nucleotides read TGTGCCATCAACAGGGACCCTGGCTACAATGAGCAGTTCTTC.

CDR3 loop: CASSIGQGAGEQYF. The CDR3 bases are TGTGCCAGCAGCATCGGACAGGGGGCGGGGGAGCAGTACTTC. This chain joins TRBV7-8 and TRBJ2-7; 11 bases match TRBD1. With V trimmed by 5 bases and J by 7 bases, 7 bases remained unmatched. CDR1 and CDR2 (germline): SGHVS, FQNEAQ. CDR3 length equals 14 residues.

Only one count was recorded for this clone. The CDR3 nucleotides read TGTGCCAGCAGCCAAGAAGGCGCGGGGGGCTTGGGCGGGAGAGATACGCAGTATTTT. Translating it yields CASSQEGAGGLGGRDTQYF. The J gene is TRBJ2-3, the V gene TRBV4-2; 8 nucleotides agree with TRBD2. CDR1 and CDR2 from the germline V gene are LGHNA and YNFKEQ. CDR3 length equals 19 residues. Losses at the gene ends were 0 bases for V and 5 bases for J; bases not matched to a gene: 16.

This clone was seen more than once but under ten times. This chain connects TRBV19 to TRBJ1-5; D perhaps matches TRBD1 (5 bases). Trimming cost V 2 bases and J 5 bases, with 13 bases left between them. This CDR3 spans 15 amino acids. The germline V gene encodes CDR1 LNHDA and CDR2 SQIVND (reference sequence). CDR3: CASSIFGGTYQPQHF. CDR3 nucleotides: TGTGCCAGTAGTATATTTGGGGGGACTTATCAGCCCCAGCATTTT.

The chain recombines TRBV15 with TRBJ1-2, with D possibly being TRBD1 (5 bases). The V end was cut by 3 bases, the J end by 6 bases, with 11 bases between. There are 13 residues in the CDR3. The germline V gene has CDR1 LNHNV and CDR2 YYDKDF (reference sequence). This chain's CDR3 is CATSSLDSDGYTF. CDR3 in DNA: TGTGCCACCAGCAGTTTAGACAGTGATGGCTACACCTTC.

J is TRBJ1-1 and V is TRBV7-6, with unresolved D. V lost 2 bases and J lost 8, with 9 bases in between. The CDR3 runs to 12 residues. The germline gives CDR1 SGHVS, CDR2 FNYEAQ. CDR3 sequence reads: CASSLRGNEAFF. The CDR3 DNA is TGTGCCAGCAGCTTAAGAGGGAACGAAGCTTTCTTT.

V gene TRBV13 combines with J gene TRBJ1-3, with 8 bases matching TRBD1. The CDR3 extends over 16 amino acids. Germline assignment: CDR1 PRHDT and CDR2 FYEKMQ (reference sequence). V trimming: 1 base; J trimming: 4 bases; junction bases outside the gene matches: 6. CDR3 coding DNA: TGTGCCAGCAGCTTAGCAGGACAGGGTGGCGGAAACACCATATATTTT. Translation: CASSLAGQGGGNTIYF.

The chain has TRBV6-5 and TRBJ2-7; tentatively, D is TRBD1 (6 bases). V was pared by 6 bases and J by 2 bases, with 14 bases between. CDR1 and CDR2 from the germline V gene are MNHEY and SVGAGI. This CDR3 spans 14 amino acids. CDR3 protein: CASRHDRLPYEQYF. In DNA, the CDR3 is TGTGCCAGCAGACACGACAGGCTGCCCTACGAGCAGTACTTC.

The rearrangement joins TRBV4-1 to TRBJ2-5, with TRBD2 matching over 10 bases. CDR3 length: 18 amino acids. From germline, CDR1 is MGHRA and CDR2 YSYEKL. The ends lost 4 bases at V and 0 bases at J; junction bases unmatched: 11. The CDR3 nucleotides are TGCGCCAGCAGCCGTCGGGCTAGCGGGGGCCCGTACCAAGAGACCCAGTACTTC. Its translation: CASSRRASGGPYQETQYF.

CDR3 in amino acids: CASSLRGTGSSEKLFF. CDR3 DNA sequence: TGTGCCAGCTCCTTGAGAGGGACAGGGAGTAGCGAAAAACTGTTTTTT. The J gene is TRBJ1-4, the V gene TRBV2, with 9 bases that match TRBD1. Trimming removed 8 bases from V and 8 bases from J; junction bases left unmatched: 15. In germline, CDR1 is SNHLY, CDR2 FYNNEI. The CDR3 covers 16 residues.

The genes are TRBV9 and TRBJ1-1; TRBD1 matches at 8 bases. The CDR3 loop spans 16 amino acids. Germline loops: CDR1 SGDLS, CDR2 YYNGEE. Trimming removed 3 bases from V and 6 bases from J; junction bases left unmatched: 13. The CDR3 loop reads CASSGDMTGELAEAFF. The CDR3 region has the DNA TGTGCCAGCAGCGGGGATATGACAGGGGAACTTGCTGAAGCTTTCTTT.

This chain links TRBV2 with TRBJ1-5; D is unclear. Germline CDR1 is SNHLY and CDR2 is FYNNEI. CDR3 length equals 18 residues. The ends were cut back, 6 bases at V and 0 bases at J, with 21 bases in the middle. The CDR3 here is CASSQTRTVNPSNQPQHF. The CDR3 bases are TGTGCCAGCAGCCAGACTAGGACCGTTAACCCTAGCAATCAGCCCCAGCATTTT.

CDR3 loop: CASSLVSAGELFF. In DNA, the CDR3 is TGTGCCAGCAGCCTCGTTTCCGCCGGGGAGCTGTTTTTT. This chain uses TRBV7-9 with TRBJ2-2; the D is unclear. This CDR3 comprises 13 residues. Germline CDR1 reads SEHNR; CDR2 reads FQNEAQ (reference sequence). The V gene lost 5 bases and the J gene lost 6 bases, with 10 bases spanning the gap.

The chain links TRBV30 to TRBJ2-7, with 7 bases that match TRBD1. The CDR3 loop spans 14 amino acids. Trimming cost V 8 bases and J 0 bases; bases outside gene matches: 10. Germline lookup yields CDR1 GTSNPN and CDR2 SVGIG (reference sequence). This CDR3 is CALGDAGGSYEQYF. CDR3 coding DNA: TGTGCCCTGGGGGACGCAGGGGGCTCCTACGAGCAGTACTTC.

The rearrangement joins TRBV4-1 to TRBJ2-2, with a tentative D call TRBD1 (6 bases). Germline assignment: CDR1 MGHRA and CDR2 YSYEKL. The CDR3 is 14 amino acids. Trimming cost V 4 bases and J 5 bases, with 11 bases left between them. The CDR3 DNA sequence: TGCGCCAGCAGCCCTCCTGGACAGACCGGGGAGCTGTTTTTT. Translating gives CASSPPGQTGELFF.

The rearrangement links TRBV6-5 to TRBJ2-7, with TRBD2 as a possible D gene (7 bases). The germline V gene has CDR1 MNHEY and CDR2 SVGAGI. Trimming removed 6 bases from V and 3 bases from J, with 18 bases in between. The CDR3 covers 15 residues. The CDR3 is CASSYGEGGRYEQYF. CDR3 bases: TGTGCCAGCAGCTACGGGGAGGGGGGACGCTACGAGCAGTACTTC.